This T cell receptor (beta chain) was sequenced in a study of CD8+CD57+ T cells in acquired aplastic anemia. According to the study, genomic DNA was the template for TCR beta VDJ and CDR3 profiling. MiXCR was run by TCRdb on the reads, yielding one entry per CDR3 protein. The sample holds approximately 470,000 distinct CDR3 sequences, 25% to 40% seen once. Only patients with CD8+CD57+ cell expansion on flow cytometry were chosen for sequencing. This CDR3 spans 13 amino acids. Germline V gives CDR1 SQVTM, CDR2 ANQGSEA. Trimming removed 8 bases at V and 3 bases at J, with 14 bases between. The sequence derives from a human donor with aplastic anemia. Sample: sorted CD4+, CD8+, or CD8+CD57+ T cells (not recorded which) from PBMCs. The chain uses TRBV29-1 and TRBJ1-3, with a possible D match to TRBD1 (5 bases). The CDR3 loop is CSLDGGSGNTIYF. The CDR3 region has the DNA TGCAGCTTGGACGGGGGAAGTGGAAACACCATATATTTT.